These T cell receptor beta chains were read from a single sample in a study of blood T cell repertoires in COVID-19. Repertoires were generated with immunoSEQ multiplex PCR, while TCRdb's copy carries only in-frame clones and drops some. The table records about 300,000 clones, around 90% of them present only once. Sequenced material: peripheral blood. The source of these receptors is a man aged 18 to 29 who had recovered from COVID-19. The CDR3 runs from the conserved cysteine through the conserved F or W. A D gene is named only where the DNA matches it firmly. Clone size appears in some rows only: once, few, many, or a class for an expanded clone.

j_call,clone_size,d_call,v_call,cdr3_aa,cdr3_nt
TRBJ2-3,-,-,TRBV5-6,CASSLDYTDTQYF,TGTGCCAGCAGCTTGGACTACACAGATACGCAGTATTTT
TRBJ2-3,-,-,TRBV19,CASSGGRISTDTQYF,TGTGCCAGTAGTGGGGGGAGGATTAGCACAGATACGCAGTATTTT
TRBJ1-1,-,-,TRBV6-2/TRBV6-3,CASSLRRTEAFF,TGTGCCAGCAGTCTCCGGAGGACTGAAGCTTTCTTT
TRBJ1-5,once,-,TRBV5-4,CASSLDGQPQHF,TGTGCCAGCAGCTTGGACGGTCAGCCCCAGCATTTT
TRBJ1-2,once,-,TRBV6-5,CASTSLPVTGDGYTF,TGTGCCAGCACCAGCCTTCCAGTGACAGGAGATGGCTACACCTTC
TRBJ2-1,-,-,TRBV7-3,CASSLRGNGNEQFF,TGTGCCAGCAGCCTCCGCGGTAATGGCAATGAGCAGTTCTTC
TRBJ1-1,-,-,TRBV6-5,CASSYTQTMETEAFF,TGTGCCAGCAGTTACACCCAGACGATGGAGACTGAAGCTTTCTTT
TRBJ1-4,-,-,TRBV30,CAWGSQGWGSGEKLFF,TGTGCCTGGGGATCCCAAGGGTGGGGAAGCGGTGAAAAACTGTTTTTT
TRBJ1-1,-,-,TRBV12-3/TRBV12-4,CASSLRGEAFF,TGTGCCAGCAGTTTACGCGGGGAAGCTTTCTTT
TRBJ1-3,-,TRBD1,TRBV9,CASSVGDRVDTIYF,TGTGCCAGCAGCGTAGGGGACAGGGTTGACACCATATATTTT
TRBJ1-4,-,TRBD1,TRBV5-4,CASSFFDRDERKLFF,TGTGCCAGCAGCTTCTTCGACAGGGATGAGCGAAAACTGTTTTTT
TRBJ2-7,-,TRBD2,TRBV7-8,CASSPGLAGPGEQYF,TGTGCCAGCAGCCCGGGACTAGCGGGCCCAGGCGAGCAGTACTTC
TRBJ2-7,-,TRBD1,TRBV18,CASSPYGQGSYEQYF,TGTGCCAGCTCACCCTATGGACAGGGTTCCTACGAGCAGTACTTC
TRBJ1-1,-,-,TRBV7-6,CASSPRTVTEAFF,TGTGCCAGCAGCCCGAGGACAGTAACTGAAGCTTTCTTT
TRBJ1-1,once,-,TRBV5-1,CASSFLGTREAFF,TGCGCCAGCAGCTTTTTGGGGACTAGAGAAGCTTTCTTT
TRBJ2-1,-,TRBD2,TRBV3-1/TRBV3-2,CASSRRGGSSYNEQFF,TGTGCCAGCAGCCGAAGGGGCGGGAGCTCCTACAATGAGCAGTTCTTC
TRBJ2-7,-,TRBD1,TRBV11-3,CASSLATGGEQYF,TGTGCCAGCAGCTTAGCAACAGGGGGCGAGCAGTACTTC
TRBJ2-3,once,TRBD2,TRBV15,CATSRAPPGLAGESDTQYF,TGTGCCACCAGCAGAGCACCTCCGGGACTAGCGGGAGAATCGGATACGCAGTATTTT
TRBJ2-7,-,TRBD2,TRBV10-1,CASQPTSGYEQYF,TGCGCCAGCCAGCCGACTAGCGGATACGAGCAGTACTTC
TRBJ1-1,-,-,TRBV30,CAWSRRVVTEAFF,TGTGCCTGGAGCCGTCGGGTGGTCACTGAAGCTTTCTTT
TRBJ1-1,-,-,TRBV6-5,CASTEESGPGFKAFF,TGTGCCAGCACCGAAGAATCTGGTCCGGGTTTTAAAGCTTTCTTT
TRBJ1-5,-,-,TRBV6-5,CASSPSQGGGQPQHF,TGTGCCAGCAGTCCCAGCCAGGGAGGAGGGCAGCCCCAGCATTTT